This TCR beta chain is from a study of T cell responses to AZD1222 COVID-19 vaccine. Study conclusions and caveats: Baseline antibody screening turned up just a handful of seropositive AZD1222 recipients. Repertoires in all cases were sampled only once the peak T cell response had passed.

Assay: immunoSEQ multiplex PCR; the TCRdb copy retains only in-frame clones and omits some. The table includes under 200,000 clones, almost 95% detected once. The CDR3 spans 15 residues. CDR1 and CDR2 (germline): SNHLY, FYNNEI. V dropped 3 bases and J dropped 0; count of bases not matched to a gene: 2. Comments on this clone: Its antigen is unknown.

The sample here was peripheral blood, taken on day 0 of AZD1222 vaccination. This sequence originates from an adult in good health. This sequence joins TRBV2 and TRBJ1-5, with 7 bases identical to TRBD1. The CDR3, as DNA: TGTGCCAGCAGTGAGGGACAGCTTAGCAATCAGCCCCAGCATTTT. Its protein product is CASSEGQLSNQPQHF.